This entry lists 25 T cell receptor beta chains sequenced from one sample in a study of blood T cells in healthy people across ages. Primed by a sample-barcoded 5' primer and a J-beta primer mix, a second PCR proceeded for roughly 6 to 12 cycles. From the 5' RACE reads, TCRdb called clonotypes with MiXCR, one entry per CDR3 protein. In the table there are fewer than 800,000 distinct CDR3 sequences, 21% of which are singletons. Input material: blood. Every receptor here comes from a man between 65 and 85 years old in good health.

This clonotype has more than one count but fewer than ten. The chain uses TRBV19 and TRBJ2-4; tentative D call: TRBD2 (6 bases). V shed 5 bases and J shed 9 bases, with 17 bases lying between them. CDR1 and CDR2 (germline): LNHDA, SQIVND (reference sequence). The CDR3 extends over 14 amino acids. CDR3 amino acids: CASSGPSVGSIQYF. The CDR3 DNA sequence: TGTGCCAGTAGTGGGCCTAGCGTCGGGAGCATTCAGTACTTC. Drawing the rest from reference TRBV19 and TRBJ2-4, the complete variable domain is DGGITQSPKYLFRKEGQNVTLSCEQNLNHDAMYWYRQDPGQGLRLIYYSQIVNDFQKGDIAEGYSVSREKKESFPLTVTSAQKNPTAFYLCASSGPSVGSIQYFGAGTRLSVL.

The J gene is TRBJ1-1, the V gene TRBV29-1, with D perhaps TRBD1 (5 bases). V shed 6 bases and J shed 5 bases, with 16 bases lying between them. The germline gives CDR1 SQVTM, CDR2 ANQGSEA. CDR3 length: 13 amino acids. The CDR3 region is CSVAGTLGTEAFF. CDR3 coding DNA: TGCAGCGTCGCCGGGACTTTAGGGACTGAAGCTTTCTTT.

J is TRBJ1-2 and V is TRBV5-6; weak D call: TRBD1 (5 bases). The V gene lost 1 base and the J gene lost 8 bases, with 21 bases spanning the gap. Per germline, CDR1 SGHDT and CDR2 YYEEEE. The CDR3 length is 16 residues. The CDR3 region has the DNA TGTGCCAGCAGCTTGCCCGGGACGGAGCTATGGGTAGGCTACACCTTC. It translates to CASSLPGTELWVGYTF.

In its sample, this clonotype was seen many times. V is TRBV20-1 and J is TRBJ2-4; 11 bases match TRBD2. The CDR3 runs 14 residues. The J segment lost 6 bases and the V segment lost 6 bases, leaving 7 bases of the junction unmatched. Germline CDR1 and CDR2: DFQATT and SNEGSKA (reference sequence). The CDR3 loop is CSADSGRVGNIQYF. The CDR3 DNA sequence: TGCAGTGCCGATAGCGGGAGGGTGGGAAACATTCAGTACTTC.

This clonotype was detected a few times. In DNA form, the CDR3 reads TGCCGTGGGGGGGACAGAGCGAGCTATGGCTACACCTTC. Its protein is CRGGDRASYGYTF. This rearrangement joins TRBV20-1 to TRBJ1-2; 7 bases map to TRBD1. Germline CDR1 and CDR2: DFQATT and SNEGSKA (reference sequence). The CDR3 totals 13 residues.

This sequence joins TRBV3-1 and TRBJ2-5; D uncertain. Germline V lookup: CDR1 LGHDT, CDR2 YNNKEL (reference sequence). V was pared by 4 bases and J by 0 bases, with 9 bases between. The length of the CDR3 is 14 residues. The CDR3 region is CASSPGSYQETQYF. As DNA, the CDR3 is TGTGCCAGCAGCCCCGGGTCGTACCAAGAGACCCAGTACTTC.

Concerning this clonotype itself: A much larger clone lies one base from this, so it may be a read error. The chain links TRBV28 to TRBJ2-4; the match to TRBD1 covers 7 bases. The CDR3 spans 15 residues. The V gene end was trimmed by 10 bases and the J gene end by 6 bases; junction bases not matched to a gene: 15. Germline lookup yields CDR1 MDHEN and CDR2 SYDVKM. CDR3 sequence (DNA): TGTGCCAACAGCGGACAGGCCCTATCCCTAAACATTCAGTACTTC. Amino acid sequence: CANSGQALSLNIQYF.

Regarding this clonotype: Being one base from a much bigger clone, this may be a read error. V usage is TRBV28 and J usage is TRBJ2-1; no clear D gene. Germline V gene lookup returns CDR1 MDHEN and CDR2 SYDVKM. This CDR3 is 11 amino acids long. The CDR3 loop is CASSYYNEHFF. The CDR3, as DNA: TGTGCCAGCAGTTACTACAATGAGCATTTCTTC.

This clonotype appeared a few times. The rearrangement links TRBV4-1 to TRBJ2-7, with a weak D call TRBD1 (5 bases). From germline, CDR1 is MGHRA and CDR2 YSYEKL. V was pared by 1 base and J by 2 bases, with 18 bases between. This CDR3 has 17 residues. CDR3 sequence reads: CASSQASQGFGPYEQYF. CDR3 sequence (DNA): TGCGCCAGCAGCCAAGCGTCGCAGGGTTTTGGGCCCTACGAGCAGTACTTC.

About this clonotype: The junction does not match germline at one end; this may be a read error. This sequence joins TRBV28 and TRBJ2-5; D might be TRBD1 or TRBD2, each matching 5 bases. CDR1 and CDR2 from the germline V gene are MDHEN and SYDVKM. CDR3 length: 17 amino acids. CDR3 amino acids: CASSFPSRGGYQEIQYF. CDR3 in DNA: TGTGCCAGCAGTTTCCCTTCAAGGGGCGGGTACCAAGAGATCCAGTACTTC.

The V call is TRBV29-1, the J call TRBJ1-1, with D unclear. Germline V gene data show CDR1 as SQVTM and CDR2 as ANQGSEA. The CDR3 runs 14 residues. The germline V and J ends were trimmed by 4 bases and 0 bases, with 12 bases remaining between them. DNA for the CDR3: TGCAGCGTTGTAGGGCAGATCATGAACACTGAAGCTTTCTTT. Translation: CSVVGQIMNTEAFF.

This clonotype was recorded once. This sequence joins TRBV28 and TRBJ2-6, with unresolved D. Deletions cut 7 bases from V and 1 base from J, with 11 bases between. The CDR3 runs 15 residues. Germline assignment: CDR1 MDHEN and CDR2 SYDVKM. The CDR3 DNA follows: TGTGCCAGCACCACCCCCAGGTCTGGGGCCAACGTCCTGACTTTC. It translates to CASTTPRSGANVLTF.

The chain recombines TRBV25-1 with TRBJ2-3; 7 bases are shared with TRBD2. V was clipped by 8 bases and J by 9 bases; unmatched bases: 8. This CDR3 contains 12 residues. Germline CDR1 and CDR2: MGHDK and SYGVNS. DNA for the CDR3: TGTGCCAGCTCTTGGGGGGGGGACACGCAGTATTTT. Its translation is CASSWGGDTQYF.

This clonotype was seen a handful of times. The rearrangement uses TRBV18 and TRBJ2-3; perhaps TRBD1 as D (6 bases). The CDR3 is 15 amino acids. V was shortened by 2 bases and J by 5 bases, with 14 bases between the two germline ends. Germline-derived CDR1 and CDR2 are KGHSH and LQKENI. CDR3 bases: TGTGCCAGCTCACCATCGTCTGGGACAAGAGATACGCAGTATTTT. The encoded protein is CASSPSSGTRDTQYF.

This clonotype occurred a few times. The chain employs TRBV6-2 or TRBV6-3 and TRBJ1-1, with TRBD1 as a possible D gene (5 bases). Germline V CDR1 and CDR2: MNHEY, SVGEGT. The V end was cut by 2 bases, the J end by 5 bases, with 15 bases between. The CDR3 is 15 residues long. The CDR3, as DNA: TGTGCCAGCAGTTACGGCGCAGGGCAGAGTACTGAAGCTTTCTTT. Its protein product is CASSYGAGQSTEAFF.

Notes on this clonotype: A junction boundary mismatches the germline segment, possibly from a read error. The rearrangement joins TRBV9 to TRBJ2-3; D gene ambiguous. The CDR3 length is 15 residues. Germline V gene data show CDR1 as SGDLS and CDR2 as YYNGEE. Here the CDR3 DNA reads TGTGCCAGCGGCGTCGCCGGTATTAGCACAGATACGCAGTATTTT. This translates into CASGVAGISTDTQYF. The entire variable domain, with the rest obtained from reference TRBV9 and TRBJ2-3, is as follows: DSGVTQTPKHLITATGQRVTLRCSPRSGDLSVYWYQQSLDQGLQFLIQYYNGEERAKGNILERFSAQQFPDLHSELNLSSLELGDSALYFCASGVAGISTDTQYFGPGTRLTVL.

The sample holds a few counts of this clonotype. The J gene is TRBJ2-3, the V gene TRBV29-1; 10 bases align to TRBD1. The CDR3 covers 15 residues. V lost 7 bases to trimming and J lost 3 bases; unmatched junction nucleotides: 10. Germline CDR1 and CDR2: SQVTM and ANQGSEA. CDR3 protein: CSAIPWTGGTDTQYF. The CDR3 DNA reads as TGCAGCGCCATACCTTGGACAGGGGGGACAGATACGCAGTATTTT.

This clonotype has more than one count but fewer than ten. DNA for the CDR3: TGCAGTGCTAGGCAACAGGGAGGTTCCTACGAGCAGTACTTC. It is translated as CSARQQGGSYEQYF. The gene calls are TRBV20-1 and TRBJ2-7; D may correspond to TRBD1 or TRBD2 (6 bases each). This CDR3 is 14 amino acids long. CDR1 DFQATT and CDR2 SNEGSKA come from the germline V gene (reference sequence). The germline V and J ends were trimmed by 3 bases and 1 base, with 13 bases remaining between them.

In regard to this clonotype: A single base separates this from a much larger clone, so it may be a read error. The rearrangement joins TRBV6-5 to TRBJ2-5; the D gene is possibly TRBD1 (5 bases). V lost 5 bases and J lost 0, with 7 bases in between. The V gene's germline CDR1 is MNHEY and CDR2 SVGAGI. The CDR3 spans 13 residues. The CDR3 coding sequence is TGTGCCAGCAGTCGACAGCACCAAGAGACCCAGTACTTC. It encodes CASSRQHQETQYF.

This clonotype came up a few times. A single base separates this from a much larger clone, so it may be a read error. V is TRBV28 and J is TRBJ2-5, with 8 bases matching TRBD2. This CDR3 region has 15 residues. CDR1 and CDR2 from the germline V gene are MDHEN and SYDVKM. This CDR3 is CASSPNLAGQGTQYF. CDR3 DNA sequence: TGTGCCAGCAGTCCGAACCTAGCGGGCCAAGGGACCCAGTACTTC.

This clonotype was seen only a few times. The chain couples TRBV4-1 to TRBJ2-5, with 15 positions matching TRBD2. The DNA end favors TRBJ2-1, so the J call may be wrong. The CDR3 length is 16 residues. The germline V gene encodes CDR1 MGHRA and CDR2 YSYEKL. The CDR3 DNA is TGCGCCAGCAGCCAAGATAAGGGACTAGCGGGAGGCGAGCAGTTCTTC. Translation: CASSQDKGLAGGEQFF.

This clonotype was seen a handful of times. V usage is TRBV24-1 and J usage is TRBJ2-3, with D unclear. With 4 bases removed from V and 2 bases from J, the gap between germline ends came to 15 bases. CDR3 length: 16 residues. The germline V gene encodes CDR1 KGHDR and CDR2 SFDVKD. This CDR3 reads CATSDRGRALTDTQYF. CDR3 nucleotide sequence: TGTGCCACCAGTGACCGAGGACGGGCCCTCACAGATACGCAGTATTTT.

The chain carries TRBV20-1 and TRBJ2-3; TRBD2 matches at 9 bases. CDR1 and CDR2 from the germline V gene are DFQATT and SNEGSKA (reference sequence). V was clipped by 3 bases and J by 2 bases; unmatched bases: 6. The CDR3 length is 15 residues. The CDR3 region has the DNA TGCAGTGCTAGTGGGGCTAGCGGGAACACAGATACGCAGTATTTT. It translates to CSASGASGNTDTQYF.

This clonotype was counted only a few times. The CDR3 here is CASIFGPEQYF. The CDR3 DNA sequence: TGTGCCAGCATCTTTGGGCCCGAGCAGTACTTC. The chain is built from TRBV28 and TRBJ2-5; D is uncertain. The J call is doubtful: the DNA matches TRBJ2-7 better. The CDR3 covers 11 residues. The germline V gene encodes CDR1 MDHEN and CDR2 SYDVKM.

This clonotype was counted only a few times. The chain couples TRBV7-9 to TRBJ2-5; 8 nucleotides agree with TRBD2. The J call may be faulty, since TRBJ2-1 better matches the DNA end. This CDR3 is 15 amino acids long. The V gene's germline CDR1 is SEHNR and CDR2 FQNEAQ (reference sequence). The CDR3 loop reads CASSSTSGYYNEQFF. CDR3 DNA sequence: TGTGCCAGCAGCTCTACTAGCGGTTACTACAATGAGCAGTTCTTC.